Below are 5 T cell receptor beta chains sequenced from a single sample in a study of T cell repertoires in cytomegalovirus infection. No cognate antigen is known for these TCRs. TCRdb called the reads again in MiXCR, with one record for every CDR3 protein. The sample has 100,000 to 120,000 distinct CDR3 sequences, around 31% seen once. The sample consisted of CD8+ T cells from cultured PBMCs, taken from culture after CMV antigen stimulation. The receptors were sampled from a human donor in good health (CMV status not recorded). Some clones in this sample may be carry-over from other donors' samples.

The V call is TRBV12-3 or TRBV12-4, the J call TRBJ2-3; 9 bases map to TRBD2. The CDR3 length is 14 residues. Unmatched junction bases numbered 8, after V lost 11 bases and J lost 2 bases. The CDR3 loop is CASRLAGFTDTQYF. DNA for the CDR3: TGTGCCTCCCGGCTAGCGGGGTTCACAGATACGCAGTATTTT.

This clonotype occurred many times. The chain employs TRBV7-8 and TRBJ2-6, with D possibly matching TRBD1 (7 bases). CDR1 and CDR2 (germline): SGHVS, FQNEAQ. This CDR3 is 19 amino acids long. V was pared by 5 bases and J by 0 bases, with 20 bases between. The CDR3 here is CASSPRAGQLYSGANVLTF. CDR3 in DNA: TGTGCCAGCAGCCCCAGGGCGGGACAGCTGTACTCTGGGGCCAACGTCCTGACTTTC. The variable domain in full, with the rest retrieved from reference TRBV7-8 and TRBJ2-6, is GAGVSQSPRYKVAKRGQDVALRCDPISGHVSLFWYQQALGQGPEFLTYFQNEAQLDKSGLPSDRFFAERPEGSVSTLKIQRTQQEDSAVYLCASSPRAGQLYSGANVLTFGAGSRLTVL.

There are a few counts of this clonotype. This sequence joins TRBV4-1 and TRBJ2-5, with TRBD2 matching 10 bases. Unmatched junction bases numbered 12, after V lost 4 bases and J lost 7 bases. The length of the CDR3 is 16 residues. Germline CDR1 is MGHRA and CDR2 is YSYEKL. This CDR3 is CASSREIAGGGGTQYF. The DNA for the CDR3 is TGCGCCAGCAGCCGAGAGATAGCGGGGGGCGGGGGGACCCAGTACTTC.

The chain has TRBV12-3 or TRBV12-4 and TRBJ1-5; D call uncertain. V lost 3 bases, J lost 4 bases, and 7 bases lay in between. This CDR3 has 13 amino acids. The CDR3 protein is CASSLQGNQPQHF. The CDR3 DNA sequence: TGTGCCAGCAGTTTGCAAGGGAATCAGCCCCAGCATTTT.

The chain couples TRBV6-8 to TRBJ2-3; TRBD1 matches at 7 bases. This CDR3 contains 16 residues. Germline CDR1 reads MNHGY; CDR2 reads SAAAGT. With V trimmed by 6 bases and J by 3 bases, 12 bases remained unmatched. The CDR3 sequence: CASSQYRGSLTDTQYF. DNA for the CDR3: TGTGCCAGCAGCCAATACAGGGGTAGTCTGACAGATACGCAGTATTTT.